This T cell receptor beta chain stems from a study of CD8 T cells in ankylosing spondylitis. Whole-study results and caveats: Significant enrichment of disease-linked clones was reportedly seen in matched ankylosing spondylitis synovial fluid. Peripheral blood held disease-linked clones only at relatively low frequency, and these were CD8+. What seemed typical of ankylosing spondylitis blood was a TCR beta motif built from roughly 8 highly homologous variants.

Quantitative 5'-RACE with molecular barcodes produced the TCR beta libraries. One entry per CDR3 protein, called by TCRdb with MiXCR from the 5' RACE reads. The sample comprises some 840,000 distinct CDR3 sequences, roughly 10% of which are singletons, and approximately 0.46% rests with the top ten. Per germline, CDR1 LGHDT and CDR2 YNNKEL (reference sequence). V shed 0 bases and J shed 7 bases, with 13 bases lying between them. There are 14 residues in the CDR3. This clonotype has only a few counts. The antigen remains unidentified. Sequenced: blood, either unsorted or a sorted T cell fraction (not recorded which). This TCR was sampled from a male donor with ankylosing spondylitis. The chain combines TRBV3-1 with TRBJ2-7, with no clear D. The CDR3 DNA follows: TGTGCCAGCAGCCAAGATATGACCCGCGGTGAGCAGTACTTC. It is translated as CASSQDMTRGEQYF.